The 27 T cell receptor beta chains presented below share a single source sample, sequenced in a study of T cells in Graves' hyperthyroidism and ophthalmopathy. RNA transcripts provided the source from which TCR beta CDR3 regions were amplified. Using the HTBI primer set, a first-round RT-PCR was run on the TCR CDR3. TCRdb redid the calling of the multiplex PCR reads with MiXCR, one entry per CDR3 protein. The repertoire includes around 350,000 distinct CDR3 sequences, approximately 15% of them detected once, and about 18% sits in the top ten. Specimen: blood. Receptor source: a woman aged 25 to 39 with Graves' ophthalmopathy.

This clonotype was seen ten or more times. The chain carries TRBV20-1 and TRBJ2-7, with 7 bases matching TRBD1. CDR3 size: 17 residues. Trimming took 5 bases from V and 3 from J; bases not matched to a gene: 19. Germline V gene data show CDR1 as DFQATT and CDR2 as SNEGSKA (reference sequence). Here the CDR3 reads CSAEPPLRQGVFYEQYF. DNA of the CDR3: TGCAGTGCTGAGCCCCCCTTGAGGCAGGGGGTATTCTACGAGCAGTACTTC.

The sample holds many counts of this clonotype. The J gene is TRBJ1-1, the V gene TRBV19, with a possible D match to TRBD1 (6 bases). Trimming pared 3 bases from V and 0 bases from J, leaving 11 bases between. The V gene's germline CDR1 is LNHDA and CDR2 SQIVND (reference sequence). The CDR3 runs to 15 residues. For the CDR3, the DNA is TGTGCCAGTAGTATCTCCGGACAGATGAACACTGAAGCTTTCTTT. Its protein product is CASSISGQMNTEAFF.

Regarding this clonotype: A much larger clone lies one base from this, so it may be a read error. The rearrangement uses TRBV24-1 and TRBJ2-2; possible D gene TRBD2, 5 bases. Germline lookup yields CDR1 KGHDR and CDR2 SFDVKD. The CDR3 contains 14 residues. V was pared by 4 bases and J by 5 bases, with 10 bases between. Here the CDR3 reads CATSDPRATGELFF. CDR3 DNA sequence: TGTGCCACCAGTGACCCGAGGGCTACCGGGGAGCTGTTTTTT.

As concerns this clonotype: Given a much more abundant clone one base away, this may be a read error. The J gene is TRBJ1-4, the V gene TRBV6-1, with a possible D match to TRBD1 (6 bases). Germline values: CDR1 MNHNS, CDR2 SASEGT. The CDR3 is 15 residues long. V was pared by 2 bases and J by 10 bases, with 17 bases between. The CDR3 nucleotides read TGTGCCAGCAGTGAATTAGGGGGGGGCGCTGGAAAACTGTTTTTT. Residues: CASSELGGGAGKLFF.

On this clonotype itself: A much larger clone sits a single nucleotide away, making a read error possible. This chain links TRBV15 with TRBJ2-1; D ambiguous. V was clipped by 1 base and J by 3 bases, with 13 bases between them. The germline V gene has CDR1 LNHNV and CDR2 YYDKDF (reference sequence). The CDR3 length is 16 residues. The chain's CDR3 is CATSRVIDCHYNEQFF. CDR3 in DNA: TGTGCCACCAGCAGAGTTATTGACTGCCACTACAATGAGCAGTTCTTC.

This clonotype was counted between two and nine times. The chain is built from TRBV6-1 and TRBJ2-7; TRBD2 matches at 7 bases. Germline CDR1 reads MNHNS; CDR2 reads SASEGT. The CDR3 loop spans 15 amino acids. The V gene end was trimmed by 1 base and the J gene end by 7 bases; junction bases not matched to a gene: 10. The CDR3 DNA sequence: TGTGCCAGCAGTGAAGGGGGGGGAGCTCTGAAAGAGCAGTACTTC. Protein sequence: CASSEGGGALKEQYF.

As to this clonotype: An end of the junction does not agree with germline; a read error may underlie this. V usage is TRBV28 and J usage is TRBJ1-5; D is undetermined. Germline CDR1 reads MDHEN; CDR2 reads SYDVKM. The CDR3 totals 11 residues. The CDR3 DNA reads as TGTGCCAGCAGTTTAAATCAGCCCCAGCGTTTT. Its protein product is CASSLNQPQRF.

At least ten counts were recorded for this clonotype. The chain combines TRBV20-1 with TRBJ2-3, with D possibly being TRBD2 (6 bases). Germline V gene sequence: CDR1 DFQATT, CDR2 SNEGSKA (reference sequence). The V end lost 5 bases, the J end lost 4 bases, and 16 bases lay between the germline ends. This CDR3 has 14 amino acids. The CDR3 region is CSASGLRGSDTQYF. In DNA form, the CDR3 reads TGCAGTGCTTCAGGACTACGCGGATCAGATACGCAGTATTTT.

This clonotype has just a few counts. A much larger clone lies a single base off, so this may be a read error. The J gene is TRBJ1-1, the V gene TRBV29-1, with a tentative D call TRBD1 (5 bases). Germline assignment: CDR1 SQVTM and CDR2 ANQGSEA. The CDR3 length is 12 residues. CDR3 sequence reads: CGGHRVNTEAFF. The CDR3 coding sequence is TGCGGCGGACACCGCGTGAACACTGAAGCTTTCTTT.

V is TRBV18 and J is TRBJ2-5; 8 positions match TRBD1. The CDR3 totals 15 residues. Germline V CDR1 and CDR2: KGHSH, LQKENI. V shed 2 bases, J shed 4 bases, and the junction held 6 bases outside the gene matches. DNA for the CDR3: TGTGCCAGCTCACCAGACCTCGGACAGGGAGAGACCCAGTACTTC. Translating it yields CASSPDLGQGETQYF.

Many counts were recorded for this clonotype. The rearrangement joins TRBV28 to TRBJ2-7; D uncertain. Germline V gene data show CDR1 as MDHEN and CDR2 as SYDVKM. The V gene lost 6 bases and the J gene lost 0 bases, with 9 bases spanning the gap. This CDR3 is 13 amino acids long. The CDR3 loop reads CASSRRSSYEQYF. For the CDR3, the DNA is TGTGCCAGCAGCAGAAGGAGCTCCTACGAGCAGTACTTC.

The chain uses TRBV10-3 and TRBJ1-4; D is unresolved. This CDR3 spans 16 amino acids. Germline-derived CDR1 and CDR2 are ENHRY and SYGVKD. V was trimmed by 2 bases and J by 0 bases, leaving 10 bases between them. The CDR3 protein is CAISEGTVATNEKLFF. In nucleotides, the CDR3 is TGTGCCATCAGTGAGGGAACAGTTGCAACTAATGAAAAACTGTTTTTT.

There are many counts of this clonotype. The DNA of the CDR3 is TGTGCCAGCAGCTTGGACTTTTCCAGTGGTAACGAGCAGTACTTC. It specifies CASSLDFSSGNEQYF. The J gene is TRBJ2-7, the V gene TRBV11-2, with D possibly TRBD2 on 5 matching bases. Trimming pared 3 bases from V and 5 bases from J, leaving 17 bases between. Germline-derived CDR1 and CDR2 are SGHAT and FQNNGV. The CDR3 extends over 15 amino acids. The full variable domain, rest sourced from reference TRBV11-2 and TRBJ2-7, is EAGVAQSPRYKIIEKRQSVAFWCNPISGHATLYWYQQILGQGPKLLIQFQNNGVVDDSQLPKDRFSAERLKGVDSTLKIQPAKLEDSAVYLCASSLDFSSGNEQYFGPGTRLTVT.

This clonotype was recorded many times. The gene calls are TRBV27 and TRBJ1-1, with D tentatively TRBD1 (6 bases). V lost 6 bases and J 0 bases, leaving 11 bases between the germline ends. Per germline, CDR1 MNHEY and CDR2 SMNVEV (reference sequence). The CDR3 length is 14 residues. The CDR3 coding sequence is TGTGCCAGCAGCCATGACAGGTTGAACACTGAAGCTTTCTTT. Translation: CASSHDRLNTEAFF.

In this sample, this clonotype turned up many times. V usage is TRBV2 and J usage is TRBJ1-6, with 7 nucleotides matching TRBD1. CDR3 length: 14 amino acids. Germline CDR1 is SNHLY and CDR2 is FYNNEI. J lost 6 bases, V lost 6 bases, and 5 bases had no gene match. CDR3 region: CASRDGQANSPLHF. The CDR3 coding sequence is TGTGCCAGCAGAGACGGACAGGCTAATTCACCCCTCCACTTT.

The chain uses TRBV20-1 and TRBJ2-1; TRBD2 agrees at 11 bases. Per germline, CDR1 DFQATT and CDR2 SNEGSKA (reference sequence). The CDR3 sequence is 15 residues long. Trimming took 0 bases from V and 4 from J; bases not matched to a gene: 2. The CDR3 sequence is CSARDLAGGYNEQFF. DNA of the CDR3: TGCAGTGCTAGAGATCTAGCGGGGGGATACAATGAGCAGTTCTTC.

This clonotype was picked up many times. The chain links TRBV9 to TRBJ2-3; a weak D match, TRBD2 (5 bases). The CDR3 extends over 15 amino acids. Germline loops: CDR1 SGDLS, CDR2 YYNGEE. Trimming shortened V by 3 bases and J by 0 bases, and 11 bases separated the two germline ends. The CDR3 DNA is TGTGCCAGCAGCGGGAGGTGGAGTAGCACAGATACGCAGTATTTT. Its protein is CASSGRWSSTDTQYF. Based on the CDR3 plus reference TRBV9 and TRBJ2-3, the full variable domain is DSGVTQTPKHLITATGQRVTLRCSPRSGDLSVYWYQQSLDQGLQFLIQYYNGEERAKGNILERFSAQQFPDLHSELNLSSLELGDSALYFCASSGRWSSTDTQYFGPGTRLTVL.

This clonotype was recorded at least ten times. This chain links TRBV12-3 or TRBV12-4 with TRBJ2-7, with D uncertain. CDR3 length: 11 residues. V was shortened by 6 bases and J by 3 bases, with 6 bases between the two germline ends. CDR3 residues: CASRLYYEQYF. CDR3 in DNA: TGTGCCAGCAGATTGTACTACGAGCAGTACTTC.

This clonotype was observed a handful of times. The chain combines TRBV5-1 with TRBJ2-2, with D uncertain. Between the trimmed V and J ends, which lost 3 bases and 5 bases, there was a span of 20 bases. The CDR3 has 17 amino acids. The V gene's germline CDR1 is SGHRS and CDR2 YFSETQ. The CDR3 region is CASSSKLRTQATGELFF. The CDR3 DNA is TGCGCCAGCAGCTCGAAGCTTCGAACACAAGCTACCGGGGAGCTGTTTTTT.

This clonotype was counted many times. The chain joins TRBV5-6 to TRBJ1-2; 8 bases match TRBD1. J was trimmed by 8 bases and V by 0 bases; bases with no gene match: 12. Germline-derived CDR1 and CDR2 are SGHDT and YYEEEE. This CDR3 has 16 residues. The CDR3 loop is CASSLVLQGAKSGYTF. For the CDR3, the DNA is TGTGCCAGCAGCTTGGTATTGCAGGGGGCGAAGTCGGGCTACACCTTC. The full variable domain, rest sourced from reference TRBV5-6 and TRBJ1-2, is DAGVTQSPTHLIKTRGQQVTLRCSPKSGHDTVSWYQQALGQGPQFIFQYYEEEERQRGNFPDRFSGHQFPNYSSELNVNALLLGDSALYLCASSLVLQGAKSGYTFGSGTRLTVV.

This clonotype was observed at least ten times. V is TRBV20-1 and J is TRBJ2-5, with a possible D match to TRBD1 (6 bases). The germline gives CDR1 DFQATT, CDR2 SNEGSKA (reference sequence). Trimming removed 0 bases at V and 3 bases at J, with 11 bases between. The CDR3 contains 14 residues. CDR3 amino acids: CSARDWTVKETQYF. CDR3 nucleotides: TGCAGTGCTAGAGATTGGACAGTTAAAGAGACCCAGTACTTC.

This clonotype has at least ten counts. J is TRBJ1-1 and V is TRBV28; TRBD1 aligns across 10 bases. The germline V gene encodes CDR1 MDHEN and CDR2 SYDVKM. This CDR3 is 17 amino acids long. Trimming cost V 5 bases and J 7 bases; bases outside gene matches: 16. CDR3 protein: CASSPGTGAHGAREAFF. Here the CDR3 DNA reads TGTGCCAGCAGTCCCGGGACAGGGGCTCACGGGGCCCGTGAAGCTTTCTTT.

The chain uses TRBV27 and TRBJ1-5, with D uncertain. The germline CDR1 and CDR2 sequences are MNHEY and SMNVEV (reference sequence). CDR3 length: 16 residues. Trimming removed 4 bases at V and 3 bases at J, with 16 bases between. The CDR3 region is CASSSPGFSFNQPQHF. The CDR3 DNA sequence: TGTGCCAGCAGTTCTCCGGGATTCTCTTTCAATCAGCCCCAGCATTTT.

This clonotype was observed a handful of times. The chain couples TRBV28 to TRBJ2-2, with 7 bases lining up with TRBD2. The CDR3 runs to 14 residues. Germline V lookup: CDR1 MDHEN, CDR2 SYDVKM. The junction had 5 bases not matched to a gene; V was cut back by 6 bases and J by 4 bases. For the CDR3, the DNA is TGTGCCAGCAGGGTAGCGGGTCCCACCGGGGAGCTGTTTTTT. It translates to CASRVAGPTGELFF.

This clonotype was counted at least ten times. In nucleotides, the CDR3 is TGCGCCAGCAGCCCCTTCCCCAGGGAAAGCAATCAGCCCCAGCATTTT. Translated: CASSPFPRESNQPQHF. The V and J genes are TRBV5-1 and TRBJ1-5, with a possible D match to TRBD1 (5 bases). V dropped 4 bases and J dropped 1 base, with 15 bases sitting between them. The germline gives CDR1 SGHRS, CDR2 YFSETQ. The CDR3 has 16 amino acids.

This clonotype was counted ten times or more. This chain links TRBV27 with TRBJ1-2; the D gene is possibly TRBD1 (6 bases). The V and J ends lost 3 bases and 2 bases respectively, with 10 bases between them. There are 14 residues in the CDR3. In germline, CDR1 is MNHEY, CDR2 SMNVEV (reference sequence). The CDR3 bases are TGTGCCAGCAGTTTGTCGACAGGCAACTATGGCTACACCTTC. Its translation is CASSLSTGNYGYTF.

There are many counts of this clonotype. The rearrangement joins TRBV10-2 to TRBJ1-1, with D maybe TRBD1 (6 bases). The CDR3 is 15 amino acids. Trimming stripped 6 bases from V and 0 bases from J, with 14 bases between. Germline V gives CDR1 WSHSY, CDR2 SAAADI. The CDR3 nucleotides read TGCGCCAGCAGCCCAACAGGGTCCCTGAACACTGAAGCTTTCTTT. It codes for CASSPTGSLNTEAFF.